These T cell receptor beta chains were read from a single sample in a study of T cells after yellow fever vaccination. Using its own MiXCR run on the 5' RACE reads, TCRdb lists one record per CDR3 protein. Among 200,000 to 300,000 distinct CDR3 sequences listed, roughly 6.2% were seen once. Sequencing was performed on CD4+ T cells sorted from PBMCs, taken on the day of the yellow fever booster vaccination. These receptors came from a man aged 25-45 years who received the YFV17D yellow fever vaccine. CDR3s include the opening cysteine and the closing phenylalanine or tryptophan. A D gene is named only where the DNA matches it firmly. Rows may omit the clone size; those that give it use once, few, many or a size class.

DNA: TGTGCCAGTAGTAATCGCGGCCATAGCACAGATACGCAGTATTTT; CDR3: CASSNRGHSTDTQYF; D: .; J: TRBJ2-3; size: few; V: TRBV19
DNA: TGCAGTGCTGGGGACAGCGGACAGGAGACCCAGTACTTC; CDR3: CSAGDSGQETQYF; D: TRBD1; J: TRBJ2-5; size: .; V: TRBV20-1
DNA: TGTGCCAGCAACCCATCTGGCGGAGGAGGGTCCGGGGAGCTGTTTTTT; CDR3: CASNPSGGGGSGELFF; D: .; J: TRBJ2-2; size: many; V: TRBV28
DNA: TGTGCCAGCAGCTTAGCGAGAGCGGGAGGGCTAACGGGTGAGCAGTTCTTC; CDR3: CASSLARAGGLTGEQFF; D: TRBD2; J: TRBJ2-1; size: once; V: TRBV7-2
DNA: TGTGCCAGCAGCAAGGCTGGGACCCTGTCCTACAATGAGCAGTTCTTC; CDR3: CASSKAGTLSYNEQFF; D: .; J: TRBJ2-1; size: many; V: TRBV11-3
DNA: TGTGCCAGCAGTTTAGGGGGAGGGAGCACTGAAGCTTTCTTT; CDR3: CASSLGGGSTEAFF; D: .; J: TRBJ1-1; size: few; V: TRBV12-3/TRBV12-4
DNA: TGTGCCAGCAGGCGACTAGTAGGCGAGCAGTACTTC; CDR3: CASRRLVGEQYF; D: .; J: TRBJ2-7; size: .; V: TRBV7-9
DNA: TGCGCCAGCAGCGATCGGACTAGCGGTTTTAAAGAGACCCAGTACTTC; CDR3: CASSDRTSGFKETQYF; D: TRBD2; J: TRBJ2-5; size: .; V: TRBV5-1
DNA: TGCAGTGCTAGAGCTGGCCGGGACCCCCAGAAGGGGACCCAGTACTTC; CDR3: CSARAGRDPQKGTQYF; D: .; J: TRBJ2-5; size: .; V: TRBV20-1
DNA: TGTGCCAGCAGCCATGACCCCCGATTTACTAGCGTCCCCACCTACAATGAGCAGTTCTTC; CDR3: CASSHDPRFTSVPTYNEQFF; D: TRBD2; J: TRBJ2-1; size: .; V: TRBV3-1
DNA: TGCGCCAGCAGCCCGGGACTAGCGGGAGGGTTCGGAGAGACCCAGTACTTC; CDR3: CASSPGLAGGFGETQYF; D: TRBD2; J: TRBJ2-5; size: .; V: TRBV5-1
DNA: TGTGCCAGCAGCCAAAGCGGGAGAGGTATGAATGAGCAGTTCTTC; CDR3: CASSQSGRGMNEQFF; D: TRBD2; J: TRBJ2-1; size: few; V: TRBV3-1
DNA: TGTGCCAGCTCAGTCAGCGGGGCATATGGGCAGTTCTTC; CDR3: CASSVSGAYGQFF; D: TRBD2; J: TRBJ2-1; size: .; V: TRBV18
DNA: TGTGCCAGCAGCGTAGGGGCTAGCGGAACCAACAATGAGCAGTTCTTC; CDR3: CASSVGASGTNNEQFF; D: TRBD2; J: TRBJ2-1; size: few; V: TRBV9
DNA: TGTGCCTGGAGTGCCGGACAGACCTTACTAGCCGGTAGGGGAAATGAGCAGTTCTTC; CDR3: CAWSAGQTLLAGRGNEQFF; D: .; J: TRBJ2-1; size: .; V: TRBV30
DNA: TGCAGCGACCACTTAGCGGATACGCAGTATTTT; CDR3: CSDHLADTQYF; D: .; J: TRBJ2-3; size: few; V: TRBV29-1
DNA: TGCGCCAGCAGCTTGCGACAGTTTGCTAGCACAGATACGCAGTATTTT; CDR3: CASSLRQFASTDTQYF; D: .; J: TRBJ2-3; size: .; V: TRBV5-1
DNA: TGCAGTGCAATACGAGCGCTAGACAATGAGCAGTTCTTC; CDR3: CSAIRALDNEQFF; D: .; J: TRBJ2-1; size: many; V: TRBV20-1
DNA: TGCGCCAGCAGCTTGGATCGCCAGCAAAATGAAAAACTGTTTTTT; CDR3: CASSLDRQQNEKLFF; D: .; J: TRBJ1-4; size: few; V: TRBV5-1
DNA: TGTGCCAGCAGTTACTCGTTTCTTAGCGGGAGAGGGCGGCTAGAGACCCAGTACTTC; CDR3: CASSYSFLSGRGRLETQYF; D: TRBD2; J: TRBJ2-5; size: many; V: TRBV6-5
DNA: TGCGCCAGCAGTCAGCCGGGACAGGGCTGGGCCAAAAACATTCAGTACTTC; CDR3: CASSQPGQGWAKNIQYF; D: TRBD1; J: TRBJ2-4; size: .; V: TRBV23-1
DNA: TGCAGTGCTGGAACTAGCGGGAGTACCACAGATACGCAGTATTTT; CDR3: CSAGTSGSTTDTQYF; D: TRBD2; J: TRBJ2-3; size: many; V: TRBV20-1
DNA: TGTGCCAGCAGCCAGGGGACCCAGACCGATCGGGGTACGCAGTATTTT; CDR3: CASSQGTQTDRGTQYF; D: .; J: TRBJ2-3; size: few; V: TRBV6-1
DNA: TGTGCCAGCAGCTGGAGAAATGAGCAGTTCTTC; CDR3: CASSWRNEQFF; D: .; J: TRBJ2-1; size: many; V: TRBV7-2